The 11 T cell receptor beta chains below all came from one sample that was sequenced in a study of blood T cell repertoires in COVID-19 (dated by TCRdb to the early 2020s). The library was obtained by the immunoSEQ multiplex PCR assay. Imported from immuneACCESS, the table was reduced by TCRdb to in-frame sequences with V and J called. These copies leave out some clones; in studies compared against another copy, an unresolved V gene accounts for under half, and the cause of the remainder is not known. The sample data list approximately 100,000 clones, and roughly 90% of these were observed just once. In total, the top ten clones hold 4.5% to 6% of the sample. Sequencing input: peripheral blood. The receptor source for this set is a man in his sixties or seventies with acute or convalescent COVID-19.

The gene calls are TRBV25-1 and TRBJ2-1; 9 positions agree with TRBD2. Germline V gene sequence: CDR1 MGHDK, CDR2 SYGVNS. The CDR3 runs to 18 residues. V dropped 3 bases and J dropped 0; count of bases not matched to a gene: 9. Here the CDR3 DNA reads TGTGCCAGCAGTGAGGGGAGTAGCGGGGGAAGCTCCTACAATGAGCAGTTCTTC. This sequence encodes CASSEGSSGGSSYNEQFF.

The chain links TRBV11-3 to TRBJ2-7; 10 bases fit TRBD2. The CDR3 length is 15 residues. Trimming took 5 bases from V and 3 from J; bases not matched to a gene: 7. CDR1 is SGHNT, CDR2 YENEEA, per germline. Written as DNA, the CDR3 is TGTGCCAGCAGCCTTGTAGCGGGAGGCGGCTACGAGCAGTACTTC. Translated, it gives CASSLVAGGGYEQYF.

This chain uses TRBV19 with TRBJ1-1, with TRBD1 matching 8 bases. Trimming took 3 bases from V and 5 from J; bases not matched to a gene: 8. Germline assignment: CDR1 LNHDA and CDR2 SQIVND (reference sequence). The CDR3 spans 15 residues. This chain's CDR3 is CASSMTGQGGTEAFF. The CDR3, as DNA: TGTGCCAGTAGTATGACCGGACAGGGAGGGACTGAAGCTTTCTTT.

This clone occurred once. The chain links TRBV5-6 to TRBJ1-5; 7 bases agree with TRBD1. J was trimmed by 1 base and V by 4 bases; bases with no gene match: 5. The CDR3 is made up of 15 amino acids. Germline loops: CDR1 SGHDT, CDR2 YYEEEE. The CDR3 is CASSRTGDSNQPQHF. The CDR3 DNA sequence: TGTGCCAGCAGCCGTACAGGGGACAGCAATCAGCCCCAGCATTTT.

The chain couples TRBV29-1 to TRBJ1-2; TRBD1 might be the D (6 bases). CDR3 length: 13 residues. The V end was cut by 3 bases, the J end by 4 bases, with 12 bases between. CDR1 and CDR2 (germline): SQVTM, ANQGSEA. CDR3 DNA: TGCAGCGTTGAGTCCGGGACAATCTATGGCTACACCTTC. Translation gives CSVESGTIYGYTF.

In its sample, this clone was seen once. The chain has TRBV28 and TRBJ1-2; D uncertain. Germline V CDR1 and CDR2: MDHEN, SYDVKM. This CDR3 region has 13 residues. Trimming stripped 2 bases from V and 8 bases from J, with 12 bases between. CDR3 nucleotides: TGTGCCAGCAGTTTAAAACATCGTAGCGGCTACACCTTC. Encoded protein: CASSLKHRSGYTF.

The chain carries TRBV27 and TRBJ2-7; 9 bases are shared with TRBD2. This CDR3 contains 16 residues. The V gene end was trimmed by 5 bases and the J gene end by 2 bases; junction bases not matched to a gene: 10. Per germline, CDR1 MNHEY and CDR2 SMNVEV (reference sequence). Here the CDR3 reads CASSPRASGIAYEQYF. The CDR3 DNA sequence: TGTGCCAGCAGTCCCCGTGCTAGCGGGATTGCCTACGAGCAGTACTTC.

The chain recombines TRBV5-1 with TRBJ2-1, with 10 nucleotides matching TRBD2. CDR1 SGHRS and CDR2 YFSETQ come from the germline V gene. J gave up 5 bases and V 6 bases, and 5 bases lay outside the gene matches. The CDR3 has 14 amino acids. Here the CDR3 reads CASTIAGGNNEQFF. Here the CDR3 DNA reads TGCGCCAGCACAATAGCGGGGGGTAACAATGAGCAGTTCTTC.

This chain connects TRBV5-1 to TRBJ2-6; D uncertain. The CDR3 consists of 17 residues. V lost 6 bases, J lost 0 bases, and 16 bases lay in between. Germline V gives CDR1 SGHRS, CDR2 YFSETQ. The CDR3 DNA is TGCGCCAGCACCCTGTCTGGTTTGGCCTCTGGGGCCAACGTCCTGACTTTC. Protein sequence: CASTLSGLASGANVLTF.

The V call is TRBV28, the J call TRBJ2-1; no clear D gene. The CDR3 consists of 12 residues. Germline lookup yields CDR1 MDHEN and CDR2 SYDVKM. Trimming removed 5 bases at V and 5 bases at J, with 7 bases between. This CDR3 is CASSLTDNEQFF. The CDR3, as DNA: TGTGCCAGCAGTCTGACTGACAATGAGCAGTTCTTC. Combining the CDR3 with reference TRBV28 and TRBJ2-1 gives the whole variable domain DVKVTQSSRYLVKRTGEKVFLECVQDMDHENMFWYRQDPGLGLRLIYFSYDVKMKEKGDIPEGYSVSREKKERFSLILESASTNQTSMYLCASSLTDNEQFFGPGTRLTVL.

The CDR3 DNA reads as TGCAGCGTATCTAGCGGGGGCCCCTACGAGCAGTACTTC. This encodes CSVSSGGPYEQYF. V and J are TRBV29-1 and TRBJ2-7, with 10 positions matching TRBD2. The germline V gene encodes CDR1 SQVTM and CDR2 ANQGSEA. The ends lost 6 bases at V and 2 bases at J; junction bases unmatched: 4. The CDR3 covers 13 residues.